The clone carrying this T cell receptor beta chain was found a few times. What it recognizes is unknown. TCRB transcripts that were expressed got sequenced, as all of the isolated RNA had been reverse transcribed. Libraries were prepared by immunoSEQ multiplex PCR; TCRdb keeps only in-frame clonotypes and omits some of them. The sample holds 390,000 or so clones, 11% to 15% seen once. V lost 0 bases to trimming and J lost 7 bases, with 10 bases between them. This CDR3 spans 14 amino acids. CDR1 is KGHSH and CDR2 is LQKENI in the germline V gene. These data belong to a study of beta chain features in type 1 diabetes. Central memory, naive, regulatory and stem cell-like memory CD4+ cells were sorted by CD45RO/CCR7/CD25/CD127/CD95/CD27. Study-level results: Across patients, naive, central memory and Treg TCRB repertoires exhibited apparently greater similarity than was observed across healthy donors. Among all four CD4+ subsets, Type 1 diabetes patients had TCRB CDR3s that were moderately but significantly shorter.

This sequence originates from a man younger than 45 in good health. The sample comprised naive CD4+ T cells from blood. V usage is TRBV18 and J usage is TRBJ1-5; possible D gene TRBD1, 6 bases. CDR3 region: CASSPPTGNQPQHF. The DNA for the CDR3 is TGTGCCAGCTCACCACCGACAGGTAACCAGCCCCAGCATTTT.